The 6 T cell receptor beta chains below come from one sample, sequenced in a study of cytomegalovirus exposure and HLA in healthy donors. 60 Vbeta and 13 Jbeta primers were used in PCR. TCRdb's table, derived via immunoSEQ multiplex PCR, lists solely in-frame clones and lacks some. There are roughly 120,000 clones in the sample; 70% to 85% occur only once, and around a tenth lies in the top ten. The sample consisted of PBMCs. The source of these receptors is a woman aged 45-59 years in good health and CMV-seropositive.

The rearrangement links TRBV7-2 to TRBJ2-5; 7 bases map to TRBD2. The J call is in doubt because the DNA end fits TRBJ2-7 better. The CDR3 length is 14 residues. CDR1 is SGHTA, CDR2 FQGNSA, per germline. The CDR3 nucleotides read TGTGCCAGCAGCTTAGGTGGACTAGTCTACGAGCAGTACTTC. It specifies CASSLGGLVYEQYF.

The gene calls are TRBV28 and TRBJ1-1; 9 nucleotides line up with TRBD1. The CDR3 is 19 amino acids. J gave up 2 bases and V 3 bases, and 16 bases lay outside the gene matches. Germline assignment: CDR1 MDHEN and CDR2 SYDVKM. The CDR3 coding sequence is TGTGCCAGCAGTTTTATTTCCAAGACCCGGACAGGGGTAAACACTGAAGCTTTCTTT. It yields the protein CASSFISKTRTGVNTEAFF.

This clone was picked up one time. CDR3 sequence (DNA): TGTGCCAGCAGCAAGGGACAGGGTGTTAGCTACGAGCAGTACTTC. Protein product: CASSKGQGVSYEQYF. The chain combines TRBV9 with TRBJ2-7; 9 positions match TRBD1. J lost 3 bases, V lost 4 bases, and 8 bases had no gene match. This CDR3 spans 15 amino acids. In germline, CDR1 is SGDLS, CDR2 YYNGEE. Looking up the rest from reference TRBV9 and TRBJ2-7 gives the full variable domain: DSGVTQTPKHLITATGQRVTLRCSPRSGDLSVYWYQQSLDQGLQFLIQYYNGEERAKGNILERFSAQQFPDLHSELNLSSLELGDSALYFCASSKGQGVSYEQYFGPGTRLTVT.

The rearrangement links TRBV6-1 to TRBJ2-1, with D tentatively TRBD2 (5 bases). V lost 3 bases to trimming and J lost 5 bases, with 14 bases between them. The CDR3 is made up of 15 amino acids. Per the germline V gene, CDR1 is MNHNS and CDR2 is SASEGT. For the CDR3, the DNA is TGTGCCAGCAGTGATGGGCTAGCCGCACACAATGAGCAGTTCTTC. Its translation is CASSDGLAAHNEQFF.

The genes are TRBV6-1 and TRBJ2-7; 9 bases agree with TRBD2. Germline assignment: CDR1 MNHNS and CDR2 SASEGT. Trimming cost V 3 bases and J 2 bases; bases outside gene matches: 5. The CDR3 covers 15 residues. For the CDR3, the DNA is TGTGCCAGCAGTGAGCCGGGACTAGCCCCCTACGAGCAGTACTTC. Translated: CASSEPGLAPYEQYF.

The chain uses TRBV7-9 and TRBJ1-1, with D perhaps matching TRBD1 (5 bases). This CDR3 has 14 residues. V was pared by 3 bases and J by 2 bases, with 10 bases between. Germline CDR1 reads SEHNR; CDR2 reads FQNEAQ (reference sequence). The CDR3 DNA sequence: TGTGCCAGCAGCTTCGAAGGGGTTAACACTGAAGCTTTCTTT. Its translation: CASSFEGVNTEAFF.